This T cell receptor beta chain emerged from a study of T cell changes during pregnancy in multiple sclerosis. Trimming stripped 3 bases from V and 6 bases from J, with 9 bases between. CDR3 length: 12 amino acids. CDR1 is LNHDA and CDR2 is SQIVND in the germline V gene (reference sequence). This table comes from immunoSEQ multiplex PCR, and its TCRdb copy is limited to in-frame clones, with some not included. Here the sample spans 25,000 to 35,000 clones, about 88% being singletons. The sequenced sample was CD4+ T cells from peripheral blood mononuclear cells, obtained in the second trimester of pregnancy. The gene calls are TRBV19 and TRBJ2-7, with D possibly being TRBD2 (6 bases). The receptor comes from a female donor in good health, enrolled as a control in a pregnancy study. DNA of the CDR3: TGTGCCAGTAGTATGACGCGGGGCGAGCAGTACTTC. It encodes CASSMTRGEQYF.